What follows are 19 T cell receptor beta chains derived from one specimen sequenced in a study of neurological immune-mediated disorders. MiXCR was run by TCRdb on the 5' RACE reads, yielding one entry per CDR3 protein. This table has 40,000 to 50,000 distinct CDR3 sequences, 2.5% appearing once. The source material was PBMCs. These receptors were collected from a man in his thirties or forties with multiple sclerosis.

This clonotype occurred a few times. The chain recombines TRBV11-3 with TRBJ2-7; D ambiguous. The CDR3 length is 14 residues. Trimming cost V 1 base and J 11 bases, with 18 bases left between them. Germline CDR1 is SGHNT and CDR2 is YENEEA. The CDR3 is CASSLGPPGSQEYF. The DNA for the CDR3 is TGTGCCAGCAGCTTAGGGCCCCCCGGTTCTCAGGAGTACTTC.

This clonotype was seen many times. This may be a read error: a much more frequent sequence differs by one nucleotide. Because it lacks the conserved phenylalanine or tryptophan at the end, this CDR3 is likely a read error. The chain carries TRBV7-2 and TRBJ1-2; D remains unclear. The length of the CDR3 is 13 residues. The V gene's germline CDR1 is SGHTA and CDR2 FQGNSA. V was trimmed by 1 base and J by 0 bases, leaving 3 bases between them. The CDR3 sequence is CASSLGPNYGYTC. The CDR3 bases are TGTGCCAGCAGCTTAGGTCCTAACTATGGCTACACCTGC.

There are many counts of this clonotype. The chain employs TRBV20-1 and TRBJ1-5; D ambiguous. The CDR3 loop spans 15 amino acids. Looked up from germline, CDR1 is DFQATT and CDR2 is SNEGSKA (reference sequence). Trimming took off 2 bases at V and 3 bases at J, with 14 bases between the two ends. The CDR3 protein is CSARPPDGPNQPQHF. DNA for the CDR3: TGCAGTGCTAGACCCCCGGACGGACCCAATCAGCCCCAGCATTTT.

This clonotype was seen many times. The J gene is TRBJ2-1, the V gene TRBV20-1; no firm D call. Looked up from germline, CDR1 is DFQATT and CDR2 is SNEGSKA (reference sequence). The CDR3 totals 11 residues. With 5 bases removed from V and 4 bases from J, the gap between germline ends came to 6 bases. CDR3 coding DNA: TGCAGTGCTTTAGTGTACAATGAGCAGTTCTTC. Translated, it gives CSALVYNEQFF.

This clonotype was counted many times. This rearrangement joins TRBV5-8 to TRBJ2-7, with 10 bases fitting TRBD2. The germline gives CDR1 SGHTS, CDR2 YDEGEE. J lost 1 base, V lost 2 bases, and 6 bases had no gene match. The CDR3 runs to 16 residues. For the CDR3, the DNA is TGTGCCAGCAGCTTTGGGCTAGCGGGAGTATCCTACGAGCAGTACTTC. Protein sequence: CASSFGLAGVSYEQYF. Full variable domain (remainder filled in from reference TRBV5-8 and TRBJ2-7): EAGVTQSPTHLIKTRGQQATLRCSPISGHTSVYWYQQALGLGLQFLLWYDEGEERNRGNFPPRFSGRQFPNYSSELNVNALELEDSALYLCASSFGLAGVSYEQYFGPGTRLTVT.

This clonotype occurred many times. The CDR3 DNA reads TGTGCCACCAGCAGAGATCGTGGGGCAAGCGGGGAGCTGTTTTTT. Residues: CATSRDRGASGELFF. This chain connects TRBV15 to TRBJ2-2; a possible D gene is TRBD1 (5 bases). Between the trimmed V and J ends, which lost 0 bases and 7 bases, there was a span of 12 bases. This CDR3 has 15 residues. The germline CDR1 and CDR2 sequences are LNHNV and YYDKDF (reference sequence).

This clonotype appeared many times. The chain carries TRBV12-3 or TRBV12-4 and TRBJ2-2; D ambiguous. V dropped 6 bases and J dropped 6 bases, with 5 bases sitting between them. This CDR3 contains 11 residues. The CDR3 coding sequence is TGTGCCAGCAGGGGGTCCGGGGAGCTGTTTTTT. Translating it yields CASRGSGELFF.

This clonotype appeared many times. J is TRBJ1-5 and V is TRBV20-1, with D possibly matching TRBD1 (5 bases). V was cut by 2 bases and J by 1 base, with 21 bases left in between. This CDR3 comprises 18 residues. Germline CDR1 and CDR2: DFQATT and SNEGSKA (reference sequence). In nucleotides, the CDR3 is TGCAGTGCTAGACTCCGGGAGGAGGTCGGGGGGAGCAATCAGCCCCAGCATTTT. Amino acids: CSARLREEVGGSNQPQHF.

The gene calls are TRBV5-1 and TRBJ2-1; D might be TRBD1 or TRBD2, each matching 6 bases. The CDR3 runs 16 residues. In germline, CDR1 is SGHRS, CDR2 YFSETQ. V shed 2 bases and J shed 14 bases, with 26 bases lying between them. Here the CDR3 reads CASSLGGQGRMDLEFF. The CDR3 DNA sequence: TGCGCCAGCAGCTTAGGGGGGCAGGGCCGCATGGATCTCGAGTTCTTC. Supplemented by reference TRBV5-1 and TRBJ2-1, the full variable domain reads KAGVTQTPRYLIKTRGQQVTLSCSPISGHRSVSWYQQTPGQGLQFLFEYFSETQRNKGNFPGRFSGRQFSNSRSEMNVSTLELGDSALYLCASSLGGQGRMDLEFFGPGTRLTVL.

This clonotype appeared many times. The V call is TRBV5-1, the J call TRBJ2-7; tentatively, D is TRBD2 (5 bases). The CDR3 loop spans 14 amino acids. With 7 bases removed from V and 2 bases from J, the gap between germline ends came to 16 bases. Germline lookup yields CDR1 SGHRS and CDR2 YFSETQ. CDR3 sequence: CASARGPGTYEQYF. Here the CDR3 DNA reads TGCGCCAGCGCTAGAGGACCCGGGACCTACGAGCAGTACTTC. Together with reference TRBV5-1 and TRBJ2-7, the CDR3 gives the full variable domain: KAGVTQTPRYLIKTRGQQVTLSCSPISGHRSVSWYQQTPGQGLQFLFEYFSETQRNKGNFPGRFSGRQFSNSRSEMNVSTLELGDSALYLCASARGPGTYEQYFGPGTRLTVT.

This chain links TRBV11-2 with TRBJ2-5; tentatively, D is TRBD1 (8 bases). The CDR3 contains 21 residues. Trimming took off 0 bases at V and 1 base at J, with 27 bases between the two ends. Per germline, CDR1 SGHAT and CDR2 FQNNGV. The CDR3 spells CASSLDWTGFRARGIQETQYF. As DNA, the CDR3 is TGTGCCAGCAGCTTAGACTGGACAGGGTTTCGGGCGCGGGGGATCCAAGAGACCCAGTACTTC.

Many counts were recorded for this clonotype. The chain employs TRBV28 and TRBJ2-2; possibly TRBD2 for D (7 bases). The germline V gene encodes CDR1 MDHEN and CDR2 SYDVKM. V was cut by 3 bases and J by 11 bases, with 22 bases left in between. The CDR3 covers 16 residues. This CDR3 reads CASSFQGQSAGKELFF. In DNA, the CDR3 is TGTGCCAGCAGTTTTCAAGGACAGTCAGCGGGGAAAGAGCTGTTTTTT.

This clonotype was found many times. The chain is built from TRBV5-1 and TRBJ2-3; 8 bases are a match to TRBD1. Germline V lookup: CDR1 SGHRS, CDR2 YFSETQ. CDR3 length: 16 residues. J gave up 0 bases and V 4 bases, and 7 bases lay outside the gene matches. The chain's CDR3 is CASSPGTGSSTDTQYF. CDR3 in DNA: TGCGCCAGCAGCCCAGGGACAGGTTCAAGCACAGATACGCAGTATTTT.

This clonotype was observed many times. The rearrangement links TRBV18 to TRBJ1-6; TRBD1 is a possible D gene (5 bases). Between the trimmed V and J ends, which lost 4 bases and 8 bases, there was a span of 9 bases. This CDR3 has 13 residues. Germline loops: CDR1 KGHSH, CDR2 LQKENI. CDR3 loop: CASSLGGDSPLHF. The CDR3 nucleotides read TGTGCCAGCTCACTCGGGGGGGATTCACCCCTCCACTTT. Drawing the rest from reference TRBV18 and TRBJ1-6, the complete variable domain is NAGVMQNPRHLVRRRGQEARLRCSPMKGHSHVYWYRQLPEEGLKFMVYLQKENIIDESGMPKERFSAEFPKEGPSILRIQQVVRGDSAAYFCASSLGGDSPLHFGNGTRLTVT.

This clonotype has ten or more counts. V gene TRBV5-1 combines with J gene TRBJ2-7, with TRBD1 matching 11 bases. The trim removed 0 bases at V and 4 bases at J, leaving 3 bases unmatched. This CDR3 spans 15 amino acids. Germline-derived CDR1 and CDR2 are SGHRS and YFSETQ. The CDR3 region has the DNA TGCGCCAGCAGCTTGGTTGGGACAGGGGGGTACGAGCAGTACTTC. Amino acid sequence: CASSLVGTGGYEQYF.

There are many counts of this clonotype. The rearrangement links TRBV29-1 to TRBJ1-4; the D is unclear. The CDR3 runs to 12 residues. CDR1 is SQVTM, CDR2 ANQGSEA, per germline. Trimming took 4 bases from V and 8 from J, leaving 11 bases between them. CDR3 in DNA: TGCAGCGTTGGCCTTAGTGGGGAAAAACTGTTTTTT. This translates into CSVGLSGEKLFF.

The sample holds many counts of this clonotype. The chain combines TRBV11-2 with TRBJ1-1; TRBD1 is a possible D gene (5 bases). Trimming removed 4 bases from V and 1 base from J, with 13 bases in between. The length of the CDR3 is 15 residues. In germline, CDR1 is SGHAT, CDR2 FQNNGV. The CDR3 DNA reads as TGTGCCAGCAGCTCTTGGGGAAGGGGGAACACTGAAGCTTTCTTT. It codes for CASSSWGRGNTEAFF.

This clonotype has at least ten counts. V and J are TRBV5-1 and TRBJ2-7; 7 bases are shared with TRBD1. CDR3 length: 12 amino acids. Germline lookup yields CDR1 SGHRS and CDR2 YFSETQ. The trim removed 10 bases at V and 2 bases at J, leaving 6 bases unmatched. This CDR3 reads CARQGCPYEQYF. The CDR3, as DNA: TGCGCCCGACAGGGCTGCCCCTACGAGCAGTACTTC.

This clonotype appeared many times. CDR3 loop: CASKEQGLFQYF. Written as DNA, the CDR3 is TGTGCCAGCAAGGAACAGGGGCTTTTTCAGTACTTC. V and J are TRBV28 and TRBJ2-7; TRBD1 matches at 7 bases. Germline assignment: CDR1 MDHEN and CDR2 SYDVKM. This CDR3 spans 12 amino acids. The V gene end was trimmed by 7 bases and the J gene end by 10 bases; junction bases not matched to a gene: 10.